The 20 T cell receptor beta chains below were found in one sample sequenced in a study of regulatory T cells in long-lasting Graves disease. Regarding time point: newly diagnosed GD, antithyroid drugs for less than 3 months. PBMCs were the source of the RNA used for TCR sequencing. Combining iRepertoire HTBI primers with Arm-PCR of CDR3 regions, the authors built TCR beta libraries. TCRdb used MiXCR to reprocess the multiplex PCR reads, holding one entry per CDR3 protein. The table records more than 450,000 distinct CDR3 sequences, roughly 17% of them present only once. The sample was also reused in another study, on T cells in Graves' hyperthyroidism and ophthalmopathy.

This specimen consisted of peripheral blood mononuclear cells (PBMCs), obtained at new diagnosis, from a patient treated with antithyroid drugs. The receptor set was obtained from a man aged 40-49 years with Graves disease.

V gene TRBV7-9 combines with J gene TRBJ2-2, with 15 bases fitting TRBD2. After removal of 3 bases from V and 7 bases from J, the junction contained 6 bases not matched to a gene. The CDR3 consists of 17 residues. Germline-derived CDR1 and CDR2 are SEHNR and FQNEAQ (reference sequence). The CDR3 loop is CASSFGLAGGPHGELFF. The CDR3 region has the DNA TGTGCCAGCAGCTTCGGACTAGCGGGAGGGCCGCACGGGGAGCTGTTTTTT.

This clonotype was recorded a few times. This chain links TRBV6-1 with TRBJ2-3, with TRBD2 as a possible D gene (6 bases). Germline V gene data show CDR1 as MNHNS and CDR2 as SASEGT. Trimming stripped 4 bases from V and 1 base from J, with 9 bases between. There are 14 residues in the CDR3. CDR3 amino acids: CASSAGDGTDTQYF. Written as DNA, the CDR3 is TGTGCCAGCAGTGCGGGGGATGGCACAGATACGCAGTATTTT.

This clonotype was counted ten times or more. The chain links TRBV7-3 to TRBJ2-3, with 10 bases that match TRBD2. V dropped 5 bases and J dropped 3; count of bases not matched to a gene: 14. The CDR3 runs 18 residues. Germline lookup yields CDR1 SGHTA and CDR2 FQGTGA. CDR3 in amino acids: CASSRTSASGRSTDTQYF. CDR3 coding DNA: TGTGCCAGCAGCCGGACGTCCGCTAGCGGGAGATCAACAGATACGCAGTATTTT.

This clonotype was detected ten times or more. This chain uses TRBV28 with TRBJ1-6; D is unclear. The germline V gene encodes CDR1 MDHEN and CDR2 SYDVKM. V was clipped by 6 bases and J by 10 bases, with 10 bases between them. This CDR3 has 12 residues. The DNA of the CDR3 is TGTGCCAGCAGCTCTCCAAAATCACCCCTCCACTTT. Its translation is CASSSPKSPLHF.

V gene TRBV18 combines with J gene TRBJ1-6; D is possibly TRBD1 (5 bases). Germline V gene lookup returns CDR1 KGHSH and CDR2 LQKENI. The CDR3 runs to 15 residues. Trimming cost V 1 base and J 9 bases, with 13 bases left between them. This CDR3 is CASSPLGRVFSPLHF. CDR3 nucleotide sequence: TGTGCCAGCTCACCACTCGGCAGGGTTTTTTCACCCCTCCACTTT.

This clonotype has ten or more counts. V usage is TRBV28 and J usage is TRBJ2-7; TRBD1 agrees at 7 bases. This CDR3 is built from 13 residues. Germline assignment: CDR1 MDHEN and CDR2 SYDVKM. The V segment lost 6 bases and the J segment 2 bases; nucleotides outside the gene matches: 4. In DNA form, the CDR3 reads TGTGCCAGCAGGAAGACAGGGCCCTACGAGCAGTACTTC. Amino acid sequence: CASRKTGPYEQYF.

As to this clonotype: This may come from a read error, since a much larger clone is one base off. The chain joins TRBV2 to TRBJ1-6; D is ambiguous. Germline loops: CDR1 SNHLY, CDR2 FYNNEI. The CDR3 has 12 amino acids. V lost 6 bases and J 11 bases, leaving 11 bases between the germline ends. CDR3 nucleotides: TGTGCCAGCAGATTACATGGACCACCCCTCCACTTT. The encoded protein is CASRLHGPPLHF.

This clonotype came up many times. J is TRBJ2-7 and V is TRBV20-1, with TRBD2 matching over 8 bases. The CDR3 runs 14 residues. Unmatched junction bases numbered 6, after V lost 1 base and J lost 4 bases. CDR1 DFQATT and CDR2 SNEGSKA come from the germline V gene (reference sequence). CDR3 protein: CSARAQREPYEQYF. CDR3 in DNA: TGCAGTGCTAGAGCCCAGCGGGAGCCTTACGAGCAGTACTTC.

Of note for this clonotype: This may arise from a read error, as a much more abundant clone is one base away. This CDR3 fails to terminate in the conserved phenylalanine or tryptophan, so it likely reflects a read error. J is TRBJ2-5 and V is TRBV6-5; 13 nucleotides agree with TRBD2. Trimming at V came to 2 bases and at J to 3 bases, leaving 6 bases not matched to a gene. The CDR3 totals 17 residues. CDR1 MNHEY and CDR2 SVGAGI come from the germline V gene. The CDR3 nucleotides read TGTGCCAGCAGTTACGGGGGACTAGCGGGATCAGAAGAGACCCAGTACTCC. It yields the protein CASSYGGLAGSEETQYS.

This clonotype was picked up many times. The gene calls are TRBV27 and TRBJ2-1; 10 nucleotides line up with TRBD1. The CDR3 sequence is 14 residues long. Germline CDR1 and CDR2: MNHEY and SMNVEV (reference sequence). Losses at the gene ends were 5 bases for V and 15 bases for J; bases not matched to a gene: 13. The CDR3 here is CASSVPGTGAFVFF. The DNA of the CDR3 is TGTGCCAGCAGTGTCCCCGGGACAGGGGCCTTTGTGTTCTTC.

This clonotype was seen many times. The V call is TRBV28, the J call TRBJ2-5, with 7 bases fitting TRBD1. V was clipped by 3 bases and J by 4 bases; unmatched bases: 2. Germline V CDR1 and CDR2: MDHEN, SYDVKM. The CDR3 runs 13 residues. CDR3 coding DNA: TGTGCCAGCAGTTTGACAGGGTCAGAGACCCAGTACTTC. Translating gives CASSLTGSETQYF.

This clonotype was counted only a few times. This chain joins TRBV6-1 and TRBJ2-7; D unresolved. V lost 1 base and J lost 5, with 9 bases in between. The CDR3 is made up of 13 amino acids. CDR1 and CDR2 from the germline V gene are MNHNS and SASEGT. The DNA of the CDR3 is TGTGCCAGCAGTGAAGTTAATCTACACGAGCAGTACTTC. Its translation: CASSEVNLHEQYF.

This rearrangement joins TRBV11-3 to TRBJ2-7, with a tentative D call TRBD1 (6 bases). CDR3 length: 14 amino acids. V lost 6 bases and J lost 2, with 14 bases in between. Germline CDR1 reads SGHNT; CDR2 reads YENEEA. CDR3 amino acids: CASSQGWETYEQYF. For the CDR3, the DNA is TGTGCCAGCAGTCAGGGGTGGGAGACCTACGAGCAGTACTTC.

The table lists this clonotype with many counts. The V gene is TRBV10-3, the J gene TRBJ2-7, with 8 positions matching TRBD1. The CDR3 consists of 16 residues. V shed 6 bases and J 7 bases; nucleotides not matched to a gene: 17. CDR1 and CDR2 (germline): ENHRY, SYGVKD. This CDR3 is CAISAQQDRVNREQYF. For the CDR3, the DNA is TGTGCCATCAGCGCCCAACAGGACAGGGTGAATCGTGAGCAGTACTTC.

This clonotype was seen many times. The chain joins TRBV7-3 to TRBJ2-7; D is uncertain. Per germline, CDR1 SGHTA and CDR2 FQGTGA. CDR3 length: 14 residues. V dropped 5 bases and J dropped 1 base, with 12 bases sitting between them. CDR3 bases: TGTGCCAGCAGCCCCAGGCTGGTTTCCTACGAGCAGTACTTC. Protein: CASSPRLVSYEQYF.

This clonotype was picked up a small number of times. Here the CDR3 reads CASSLGPAGTSGIPYNEQFF. The CDR3 DNA reads as TGTGCCAGCAGCTTAGGTCCGGCGGGGACTAGCGGGATACCTTACAATGAGCAGTTCTTC. This chain uses TRBV7-9 with TRBJ2-1; TRBD2 matches at 13 bases. V lost 1 base, J lost 4 bases, and 13 bases stayed unmatched. The germline CDR1 and CDR2 sequences are SEHNR and FQNEAQ (reference sequence). CDR3 length: 20 amino acids.

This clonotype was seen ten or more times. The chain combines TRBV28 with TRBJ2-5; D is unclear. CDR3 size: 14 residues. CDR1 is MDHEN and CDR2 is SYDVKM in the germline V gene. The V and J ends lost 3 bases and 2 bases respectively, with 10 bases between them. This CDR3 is CASSFRGGQETQYF. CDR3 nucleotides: TGTGCCAGCAGTTTTCGAGGCGGACAAGAGACCCAGTACTTC.

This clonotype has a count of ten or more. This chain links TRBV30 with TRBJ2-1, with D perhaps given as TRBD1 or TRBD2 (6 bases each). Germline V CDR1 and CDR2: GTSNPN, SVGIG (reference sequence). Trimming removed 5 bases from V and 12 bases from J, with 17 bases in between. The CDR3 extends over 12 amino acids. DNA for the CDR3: TGTGCCTGGCCCCACAATGGGGGGCGGCAGTTCTTC. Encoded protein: CAWPHNGGRQFF.

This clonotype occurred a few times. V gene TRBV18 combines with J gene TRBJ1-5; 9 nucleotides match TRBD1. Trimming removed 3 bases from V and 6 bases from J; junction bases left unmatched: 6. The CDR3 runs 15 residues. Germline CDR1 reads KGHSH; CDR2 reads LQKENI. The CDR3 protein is CASSPGQGPFQPQHF. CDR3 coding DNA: TGTGCCAGCTCACCGGGACAGGGCCCATTTCAGCCCCAGCATTTT.

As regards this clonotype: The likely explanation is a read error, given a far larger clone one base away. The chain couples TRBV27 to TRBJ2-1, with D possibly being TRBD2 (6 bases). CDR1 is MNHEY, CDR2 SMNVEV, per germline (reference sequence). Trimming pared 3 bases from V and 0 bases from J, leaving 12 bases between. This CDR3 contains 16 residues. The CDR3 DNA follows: TGTGCCAGCAGTTTGACTGGCGGGACCTCCTACAATGAGCAGTTCTTC. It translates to CASSLTGGTSYNEQFF.